The clone carrying this TCR beta chain appeared many times. The data originate from a study of T-cell reconstitution after alpha-beta-depleted transplantation in children. Molecular barcoding with unique molecular identifiers was used for the TCRbeta library. TCRdb fed the PCR reads into MiXCR, producing one record per CDR3 protein. The sample lists about 230,000 distinct CDR3 sequences, approximately 9.8% occurring once. The source was PBMCs from the stem cell graft donor, collected from the stem cell graft. The receptor was isolated from a human donor who donated a stem cell graft to a child with SCID.

The CDR3 is CASSFYRGADGYTF. CDR3 nucleotide sequence: TGTGCCAGCAGCTTCTACAGGGGGGCTGATGGCTACACCTTC. This rearrangement joins TRBV7-8 to TRBJ1-2; 8 bases match TRBD1. Germline-derived CDR1 and CDR2 are SGHVS and FQNEAQ. Trimming removed 3 bases from V and 6 bases from J; junction bases left unmatched: 6. The CDR3 length is 14 residues.